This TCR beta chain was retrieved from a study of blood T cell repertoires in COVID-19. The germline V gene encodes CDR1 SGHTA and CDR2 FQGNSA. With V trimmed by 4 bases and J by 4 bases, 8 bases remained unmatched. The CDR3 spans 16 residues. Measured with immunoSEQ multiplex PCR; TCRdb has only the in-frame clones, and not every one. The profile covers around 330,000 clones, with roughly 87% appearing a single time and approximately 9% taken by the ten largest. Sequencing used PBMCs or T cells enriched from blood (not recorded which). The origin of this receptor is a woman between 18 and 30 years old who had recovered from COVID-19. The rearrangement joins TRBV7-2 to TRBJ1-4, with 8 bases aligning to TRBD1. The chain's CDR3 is CASSSRRTGRNEKLFF. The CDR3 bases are TGTGCCAGCAGCTCACGCCGGACAGGGCGTAATGAAAAACTGTTTTTT.